This T cell receptor (beta chain) came from a study of blood T cell repertoires in COVID-19. The wider study: Samples of COVID-19 (acute and convalescent) were obtained from the United States, Italy and Spain. PBMCs, B-cell-depleted T cells, or T cells provided the cDNA or gDNA that made up the material.

Produced via immunoSEQ multiplex PCR; TCRdb's table is partial and in-frame only. The data hold about 210,000 clones, with roughly four fifths observed a single time. CDR1 LGHNA and CDR2 YNFKEQ come from the germline V gene. V lost 4 bases, J lost 1 base, and 14 bases lay in between. There are 15 residues in the CDR3. V gene TRBV4-2 combines with J gene TRBJ2-7, with D perhaps matching TRBD2 (6 bases). The material sequenced was peripheral blood. This TCR came from a woman aged 40 to 49 with acute or convalescent COVID-19. The CDR3 protein is CASSLEWTTSYEQYF. DNA of the CDR3: TGTGCCAGCAGCCTAGAGTGGACTACATCCTACGAGCAGTACTTC.